Listed below are T cell receptor beta chains from one sample, sequenced in a study of technical replicates of blood from a handful of donors. Profiled with immunoSEQ multiplex PCR; TCRdb holds only in-frame clones, not every one. The table lists nearly 80,000 clones, approximately 93% of them singletons. What was sequenced was T cells isolated from PBMCs. The receptors were gathered from a human donor in good health. The CDR3 runs from the conserved cysteine through the conserved F or W. Fields, in order: J gene, V gene, D gene, CDR3 length, CDR3 DNA, CDR3 protein. A D gene is named only where the DNA matches it firmly.

TRBJ2-1 | TRBV4-3 | TRBD2 | 17 | TGCGCCAGCAGCCATATCTTAGCGGGAGAAGCCTACAATGAGCAGTTCTTC | CASSHILAGEAYNEQFF
TRBJ2-7 | TRBV19 | - | 14 | TGTGCCAGTAGTGCCGGGGGTACCTCCTACGAGCAGTACTTC | CASSAGGTSYEQYF
TRBJ2-7 | TRBV25-1 | - | 13 | TGTGCCAGCAGTGACGGGAGTTCCTACGAGCAGTACTTC | CASSDGSSYEQYF
TRBJ2-3 | TRBV9 | TRBD2 | 14 | TGTGCCAGCAGCGTAACGGCGGGAGGGGATACGCAGTATTTT | CASSVTAGGDTQYF
TRBJ2-7 | TRBV21-1 | - | 13 | TGTGCCAGCCTCGGGACAGTAACCTACGAGCAGTACTTC | CASLGTVTYEQYF
TRBJ2-7 | TRBV7-2 | - | 14 | TGTGCCAGCAGCTTAGATGACTTTTCCTACGAGCAGTACTTC | CASSLDDFSYEQYF
TRBJ1-1 | TRBV23-1 | - | 17 | TGCGCCAGCAGTCAATCGGGAGGGGATGGTAAGAACACTGAAGCTTTCTTT | CASSQSGGDGKNTEAFF
TRBJ2-1 | TRBV28 | TRBD2 | 17 | TGTGCCAGCAGTTTACGATCTAGCGGGAGGGCTAACAATGAGCAGTTCTTC | CASSLRSSGRANNEQFF
TRBJ1-3 | TRBV19 | - | 14 | TGTGCCAGTACCGCAGCGGCTCGCGAAAACACCATATATTTT | CASTAAARENTIYF
TRBJ1-1 | TRBV29-1 | - | 12 | TGCAGCCCAGTGGACTTGAACACTGAAGCTTTCTTT | CSPVDLNTEAFF
TRBJ2-1 | TRBV5-1 | TRBD2 | 15 | TGCGCCAGCAGCTCGGGACTAGCGGGAGTCTCTGAGCAGTTCTTC | CASSSGLAGVSEQFF
TRBJ2-7 | TRBV9 | - | 14 | TGTGCCAGTACGAGGTGGGAGATTGGGGTCGAGCAGTACTTC | CASTRWEIGVEQYF
TRBJ2-5 | TRBV4-1 | TRBD2 | 17 | TGCGCCAGCAGCCAAGATCGACTAGCGGGAGATCAAGAGACCCAGTACTTC | CASSQDRLAGDQETQYF
TRBJ2-2 | TRBV7-2 | TRBD2 | 17 | TGTGCCAGCAGCTTCCGGGGGGGCCGGGACTCCACCGGGGAGCTGTTTTTT | CASSFRGGRDSTGELFF